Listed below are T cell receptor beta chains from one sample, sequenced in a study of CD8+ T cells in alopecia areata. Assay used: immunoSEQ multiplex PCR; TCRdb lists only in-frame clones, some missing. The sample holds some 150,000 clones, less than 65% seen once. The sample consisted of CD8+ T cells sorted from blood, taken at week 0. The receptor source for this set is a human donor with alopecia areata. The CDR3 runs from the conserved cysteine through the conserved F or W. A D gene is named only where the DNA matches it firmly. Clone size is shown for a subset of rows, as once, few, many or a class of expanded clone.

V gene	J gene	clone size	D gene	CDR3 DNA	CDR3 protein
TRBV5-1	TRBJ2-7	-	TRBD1	TGCGCCAGCAGCTTGGGGACAGGTTTGGGCTCCTACGAGCAGTACTTC	CASSLGTGLGSYEQYF
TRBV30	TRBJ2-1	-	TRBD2	TGTGCCTGGAGTGAGACTAGCATCAATGAGCAGTTCTTC	CAWSETSINEQFF
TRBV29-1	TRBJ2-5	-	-	TGCAGCGTTGAGCCAGAGACCCAGTACTTC	CSVEPETQYF
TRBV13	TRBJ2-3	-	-	TGTGCCAGCAGCCCCAGGGGCGCAGATACGCAGTATTTT	CASSPRGADTQYF
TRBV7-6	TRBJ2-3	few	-	TGTGCCAGCAGCTTAGCGCGAACTGGACCTAGCACAGATACGCAGTATTTT	CASSLARTGPSTDTQYF
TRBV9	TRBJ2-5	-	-	TGTGCCAGCAGCGCCCCAACAACCAAAGAGACCCAGTACTTC	CASSAPTTKETQYF
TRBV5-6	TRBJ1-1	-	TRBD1	TGTGCCAGCAGCTTGAGAGGGACAGGGGGCGAAACTGAAGCTTTCTTT	CASSLRGTGGETEAFF
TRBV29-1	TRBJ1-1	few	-	TGCAGCGTCTTACCGAACACTGAAGCTTTCTTT	CSVLPNTEAFF
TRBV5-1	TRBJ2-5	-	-	TGCGCCAGCAGCCTGACCCCTCAAGAGACCCAGTACTTC	CASSLTPQETQYF
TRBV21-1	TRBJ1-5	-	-	TGTGCCAGCAGCCTCATCTTCCCGATTCCTCAGCCCCAGCATTTT	CASSLIFPIPQPQHF
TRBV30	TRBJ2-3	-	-	TGTGCCTGGACAGAAATAGCTCCAGATACGCAGTATTTT	CAWTEIAPDTQYF
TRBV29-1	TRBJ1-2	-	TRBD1	TGCAGCGTTGAGCGGCAGGGGGTGGGTGGCTACACCTTC	CSVERQGVGGYTF
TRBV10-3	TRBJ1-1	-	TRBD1	TGTGCCATCGGGGGGGACAGTGCGGACACTGAAGCTTTCTTT	CAIGGDSADTEAFF
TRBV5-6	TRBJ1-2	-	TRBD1	TGTGCCAGCAGCGGGACAGGGGATGGCTACACCTTC	CASSGTGDGYTF
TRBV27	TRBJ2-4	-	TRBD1	TGTGCCAGCAGCGACGGACAGGGCGTAGACTTC	CASSDGQGVDF
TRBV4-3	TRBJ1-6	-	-	TGCGCCAGCAGCCAAGGTCCCTCCGGTGCAGGGAGGTCACCCCTCCACTTT	CASSQGPSGAGRSPLHF
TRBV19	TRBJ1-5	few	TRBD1	TGTGCCAGTAAGATACCGGGACAGGTTCAGCCCCAGCATTTT	CASKIPGQVQPQHF
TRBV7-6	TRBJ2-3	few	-	TGTGCCAGCAGCTTAGGCACAGATACGCAGTATTTT	CASSLGTDTQYF
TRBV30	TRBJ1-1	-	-	TGTGCCTGGAGTGTAAGGACGGGAAGTGAAGCTTTCTTT	CAWSVRTGSEAFF
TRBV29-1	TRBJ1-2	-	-	TGCAGCGAGGCCCCTACAGACAGCCCCAACTATGGCTACACCTTC	CSEAPTDSPNYGYTF
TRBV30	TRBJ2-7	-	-	TGTGCCGTATCAGGGGCCGGGTACGAGCAGTACTTC	CAVSGAGYEQYF
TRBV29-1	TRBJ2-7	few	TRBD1	TGCAGCGTTGAAGAGGAGGACAGGGGGCTCGAGCAGTACTTC	CSVEEEDRGLEQYF
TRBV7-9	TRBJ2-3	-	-	TGTGCCAGCAGCGGCAGTGGGGGCGCGGAGTATTTT	CASSGSGGAEYF
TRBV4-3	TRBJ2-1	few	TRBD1	TGCGCCAGCAGCCAAGATTGGAACAGGGGCAATCGTGATGAGCAGTTCTTC	CASSQDWNRGNRDEQFF
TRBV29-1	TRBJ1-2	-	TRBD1	TGCAGCGTCGGGGACAGCTATGGCTACACCTTC	CSVGDSYGYTF
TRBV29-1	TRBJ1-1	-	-	TGCAGCGTTGTAATGGGTTTTGGGACTGAAGCTTTCTTT	CSVVMGFGTEAFF
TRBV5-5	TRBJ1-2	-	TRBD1	TGTGCCAGCAGCCTGGAACCGGGACAGGGGTATGGCTACACCTTC	CASSLEPGQGYGYTF
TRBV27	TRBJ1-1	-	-	TGTGCCAGCAGTTTACAACAGGGCCGGAACACTGAAGCTTTCTTT	CASSLQQGRNTEAFF
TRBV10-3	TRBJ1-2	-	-	TGTGCCACTACACCGGGTGGGGCCATCGGTCATGGCTACACCTTC	CATTPGGAIGHGYTF
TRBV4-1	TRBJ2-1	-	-	TGCGCCAGCAGCCATTCTAGGGGGAGGGACGAGCAGTTCTTC	CASSHSRGRDEQFF
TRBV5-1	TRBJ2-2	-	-	TGCGCCAGCAGCTTTCAGGGACCGGAGGAGCTGTTTTTT	CASSFQGPEELFF
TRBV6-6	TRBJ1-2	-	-	TGTGCCAGCAGTTACGGGAGGGGAAACTATGGCTACACCTTC	CASSYGRGNYGYTF
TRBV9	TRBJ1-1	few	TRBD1	TGTGCCAGCAGCGTAGGGGGACAGGGTGCTGAAGCTTTCTTT	CASSVGGQGAEAFF
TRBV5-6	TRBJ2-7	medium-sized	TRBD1	TGTGCCAGCAGCTTGGGGGACAGCGGCCACGAGCAGTACTTC	CASSLGDSGHEQYF
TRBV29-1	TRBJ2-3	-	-	TGCAGCGTTTTCGGGGAGAGGGCAGATACGCAGTATTTT	CSVFGERADTQYF
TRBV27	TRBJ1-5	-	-	TGTGCCAGCAGTCCAGCGGGGGGCAATCAGCCCCAGCATTTT	CASSPAGGNQPQHF
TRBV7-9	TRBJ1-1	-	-	TGTGCCAGCAGCTTAGTGGGTTCGAACACTGAAGCTTTCTTT	CASSLVGSNTEAFF
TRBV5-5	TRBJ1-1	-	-	TGTGCCAGCACCTTTCACACTGAAGCTTTCTTT	CASTFHTEAFF
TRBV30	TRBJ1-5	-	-	TGTGCCTGGAGTGGCGACACTAATCAGCCCCAGCATTTT	CAWSGDTNQPQHF
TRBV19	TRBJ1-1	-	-	TGTGCCAGTAGCGAGGGCCGTTTGAACACTGAAGCTTTCTTT	CASSEGRLNTEAFF
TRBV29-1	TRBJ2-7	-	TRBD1	TGCAGCGTTGAGGGACCGGGACAGGGGAACTACGAGCAGTACTTC	CSVEGPGQGNYEQYF
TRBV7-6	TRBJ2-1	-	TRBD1	TGTGCCAGCAGCTCCAATGTTCGACAGGGGGACGGATACAATGAGCAGTTCTTC	CASSSNVRQGDGYNEQFF
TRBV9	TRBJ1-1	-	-	TGTGCCAGCACCCTGGGGACGGGGAACACTGAAGCTTTCTTT	CASTLGTGNTEAFF
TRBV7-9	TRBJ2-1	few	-	TGTGCCAGCACCGGGGCTTCAAATGAGCAGTTCTTC	CASTGASNEQFF
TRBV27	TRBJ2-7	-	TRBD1	TGTGCCAGCAGTTTGGGGGACAGCTCCTACGAGCAGTACTTC	CASSLGDSSYEQYF
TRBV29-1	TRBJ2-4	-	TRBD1	TGCAGCGTTGAAGGGGGACAGGGCCTAAGCTTC	CSVEGGQGLSF
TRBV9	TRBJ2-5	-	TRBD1	TGTGCCAGCAGCGGGGGGCCCGACAGGGAATCGGAGACCCAGTACTTC	CASSGGPDRESETQYF
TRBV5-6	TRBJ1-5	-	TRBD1	TGTGCCAGCAGCTTGGGGGACAGGGGCAATCAGCCCCAGCATTTT	CASSLGDRGNQPQHF
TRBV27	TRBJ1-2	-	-	TGTGCCACCCTCCCCTACCCCTTCCTCACGGGTACCTATGGCTACACCTTC	CATLPYPFLTGTYGYTF